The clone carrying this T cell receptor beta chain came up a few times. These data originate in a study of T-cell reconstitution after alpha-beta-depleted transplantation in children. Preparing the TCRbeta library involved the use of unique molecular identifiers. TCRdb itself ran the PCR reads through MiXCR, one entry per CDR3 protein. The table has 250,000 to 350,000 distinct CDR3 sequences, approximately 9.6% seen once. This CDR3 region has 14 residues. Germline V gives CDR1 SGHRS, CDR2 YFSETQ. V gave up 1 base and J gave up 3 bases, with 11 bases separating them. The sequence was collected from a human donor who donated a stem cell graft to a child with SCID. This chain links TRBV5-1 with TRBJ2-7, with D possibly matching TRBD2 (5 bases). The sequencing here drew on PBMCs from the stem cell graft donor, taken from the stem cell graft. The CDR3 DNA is TGCGCCAGCAGCTTGAGTCTAGGGAGCTACGAGCAGTACTTC. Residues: CASSLSLGSYEQYF.